This TCR beta chain was identified during a study of OX40 agonist ivuxolimab in advanced cancers. Profiled with immunoSEQ multiplex PCR; TCRdb holds only in-frame clones, not every one. In the table there are approximately 67,000 clones, roughly four fifths of which are singletons. Study conclusions and caveats: Antigen specificity was not determined for the expanded peripheral T cells.

Germline loops: CDR1 MNHEY, CDR2 SMNVEV (reference sequence). The ends lost 6 bases at V and 7 bases at J; junction bases unmatched: 12. The CDR3 length is 16 residues. As for this clone: Its antigen is unidentified.

Sequencing was performed on CD4+ or CD8+ T cells sorted from blood, taken in a trial of the OX40 agonist ivuxolimab. This sequence originates from an adult with an advanced solid tumor such as melanoma, head and neck, liver or kidney cancer. This rearrangement joins TRBV27 to TRBJ2-4; 10 bases fit TRBD2. The CDR3 spells CASSRTLAGGRNIQYF. CDR3 nucleotides: TGTGCCAGCAGCCGAACCTTAGCGGGAGGTCGGAACATTCAGTACTTC.